The subject of this entry is one T cell receptor beta chain. The sample originates from a study of blood T cell repertoires in COVID-19. Overall study: There were acute and convalescent COVID-19 samples, and they came from the United States, Italy and Spain. PBMCs, B-cell-depleted T cells, or T cells were the source of the cDNA or gDNA that made up the material.

Authors' methods: Reference gene primer amplification gave nucleated cell count estimates. Assay: immunoSEQ multiplex PCR; the TCRdb copy retains only in-frame clones and omits some. The V and J calls and clone size were taken over from that table, and D and trimming were inferred from the DNA. The repertoire holds around 620,000 clones, with more than 80% as singletons. From germline, CDR1 is MNHEY and CDR2 SMNVEV (reference sequence). Trimming removed 4 bases from V and 0 bases from J; junction bases left unmatched: 5. The CDR3 is 16 residues long. This receptor was identified in a woman younger than 35 with acute or convalescent COVID-19. The sequenced sample consisted of peripheral blood. The rearrangement joins TRBV27 to TRBJ1-3, with 8 bases that match TRBD1. CDR3 coding DNA: TGTGCCAGCAGTTGGCGGGACAGGAACTCTGGAAACACCATATATTTT. It is translated as CASSWRDRNSGNTIYF.